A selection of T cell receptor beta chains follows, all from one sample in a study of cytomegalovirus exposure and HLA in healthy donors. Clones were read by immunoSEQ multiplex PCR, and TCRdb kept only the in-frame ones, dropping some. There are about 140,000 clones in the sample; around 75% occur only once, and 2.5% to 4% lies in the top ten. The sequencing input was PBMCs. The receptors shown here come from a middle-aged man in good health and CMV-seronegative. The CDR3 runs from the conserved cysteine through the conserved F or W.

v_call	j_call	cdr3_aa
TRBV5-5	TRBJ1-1	CASSFFSNAEAFF
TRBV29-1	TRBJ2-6	CSVVVSSGANVLTF
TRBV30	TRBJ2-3	CAWSALAGVTDTQYF
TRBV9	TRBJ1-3	CASSVGTGVGNTIYF
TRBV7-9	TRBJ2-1	CASSLPTGTSNEQFF
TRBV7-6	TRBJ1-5	CASSPDRAQPQHF
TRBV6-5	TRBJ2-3	CASRTTSLGPDTQYF
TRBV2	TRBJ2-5	CASSEQALQETQYF
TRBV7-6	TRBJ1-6	CASSLGPGQDLYNSPLHF
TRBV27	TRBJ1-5	CASSRRGYSNQPQHF
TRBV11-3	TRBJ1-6	CASSRQGGSPLHF
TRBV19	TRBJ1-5	CATWDRVKGQPQHF
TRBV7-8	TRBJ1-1	CASSRTGRVTTEAFF
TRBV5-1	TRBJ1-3	CASRREPGNTIYF
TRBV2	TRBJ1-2	CASSDRVAGGGYTF
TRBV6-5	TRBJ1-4	CASSYNGLPNEKLFF
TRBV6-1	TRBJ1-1	CAGSSSGNLGEAFF
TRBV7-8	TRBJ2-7	CASSFRRTGTYEQYF
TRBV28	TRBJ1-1	CASPPGVGSHMNTEAFF
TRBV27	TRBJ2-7	CASSPGFGQPYEQYF